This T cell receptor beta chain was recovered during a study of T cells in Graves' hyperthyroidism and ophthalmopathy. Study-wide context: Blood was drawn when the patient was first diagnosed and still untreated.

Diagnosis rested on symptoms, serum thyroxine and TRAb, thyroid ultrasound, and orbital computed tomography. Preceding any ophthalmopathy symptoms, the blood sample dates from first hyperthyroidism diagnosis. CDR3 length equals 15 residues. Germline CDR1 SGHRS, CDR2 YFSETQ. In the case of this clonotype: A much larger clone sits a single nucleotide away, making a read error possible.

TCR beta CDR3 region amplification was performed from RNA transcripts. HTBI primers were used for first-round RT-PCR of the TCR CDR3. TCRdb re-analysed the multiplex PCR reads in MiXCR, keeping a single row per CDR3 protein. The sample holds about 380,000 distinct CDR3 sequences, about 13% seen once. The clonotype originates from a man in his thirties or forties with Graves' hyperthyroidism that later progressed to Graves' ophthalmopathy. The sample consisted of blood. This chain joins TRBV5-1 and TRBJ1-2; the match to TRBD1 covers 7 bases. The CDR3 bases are TGTGCCAGCAGCTCGGGGCCGGGGGACAGCTATGGCTACACCTTC. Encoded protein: CASSSGPGDSYGYTF.